This T cell receptor beta chain was identified in a study of cytomegalovirus exposure and HLA in healthy donors. This clone was detected only a few times. What it binds is unknown. Study findings and constraints: The authors enumerated under 200 TCR beta chains as linked to cytomegalovirus.

The germline gives CDR1 MNHEY, CDR2 SVGAGI. This CDR3 region has 14 residues. Trimming stripped 5 bases from V and 5 bases from J, with 13 bases between. The PCR contained 60 Vbeta and 13 Jbeta primers. Clones were sequenced by immunoSEQ multiplex PCR, and TCRdb holds only the in-frame ones, with some missing. The table lists under 300,000 clones, under 80% of them singletons. The receptor was isolated from a female donor in good health and CMV-seronegative. Material for sequencing was PBMCs. V is TRBV6-5 and J is TRBJ1-5; no definite D call. CDR3 sequence: CASSLEGSHQPQHF. The CDR3, as DNA: TGTGCCAGCAGTCTCGAGGGATCCCATCAGCCCCAGCATTTT.